What follows are 27 T cell receptor beta chains derived from one specimen sequenced in a study of cytomegalovirus exposure and HLA in healthy donors. TCRdb's copy holds only in-frame clones and misses some; the assay was immunoSEQ multiplex PCR. Of 250,000 to 400,000 clones listed, roughly 90% are singletons. What was sequenced was PBMCs. Source of these receptors: a man between 25 and 39 years old in good health and CMV-seronegative.

The chain is built from TRBV4-1 and TRBJ1-6; D is unresolved. This CDR3 has 15 residues. Germline CDR1 reads MGHRA; CDR2 reads YSYEKL. V was trimmed by 4 bases and J by 6 bases, leaving 13 bases between them. The CDR3 loop reads CASSPSSGSNSPLHF. DNA for the CDR3: TGCGCCAGCAGCCCCAGCAGCGGGAGTAATTCACCCCTCCACTTT.

The chain is built from TRBV29-1 and TRBJ2-5; D remains unclear. This CDR3 has 13 amino acids. V shed 8 bases and J shed 1 base, with 14 bases lying between them. Germline CDR1 is SQVTM and CDR2 is ANQGSEA. CDR3 DNA sequence: TGCAGCACCTCTGGCATTTCCCAAGAGACCCAGTACTTC. This encodes CSTSGISQETQYF.

V is TRBV19 and J is TRBJ2-6, with 8 bases aligning to TRBD1. CDR1 is LNHDA and CDR2 is SQIVND in the germline V gene (reference sequence). J was trimmed by 1 base and V by 6 bases; bases with no gene match: 8. CDR3 length equals 17 residues. The CDR3 coding sequence is TGTGCCAGTAGCATGGACAGGGTAGCTTCTGGGGCCAACGTCCTGACTTTC. It encodes CASSMDRVASGANVLTF.

The rearrangement uses TRBV7-2 and TRBJ1-5; D unresolved. CDR3 length: 15 residues. V was trimmed by 4 bases and J by 0 bases, leaving 10 bases between them. The germline V gene encodes CDR1 SGHTA and CDR2 FQGNSA. CDR3 in amino acids: CASSSDKYSNQPQHF. The CDR3, as DNA: TGTGCCAGCAGCTCAGACAAATATAGCAATCAGCCCCAGCATTTT.

CDR3 bases: TGTGCCAGCAGCTTATCGGGCAGGGAAAGTCAAGCTTTCTTT. As protein: CASSLSGRESQAFF. This chain links TRBV11-3 with TRBJ1-1; D possibly corresponds to TRBD1 (5 bases). V was shortened by 2 bases and J by 9 bases, with 16 bases between the two germline ends. CDR1 and CDR2 from the germline V gene are SGHNT and YENEEA. CDR3 length: 14 residues. Using reference TRBV11-3 and TRBJ1-1 for the parts outside the CDR3, the full variable domain is EAGVVQSPRYKIIEKKQPVAFWCNPISGHNTLYWYLQNLGQGPELLIRYENEEAVDDSQLPKDRFSAERLKGVDSTLKIQPAELGDSAVYLCASSLSGRESQAFFGQGTRLTVV.

V usage is TRBV14 and J usage is TRBJ2-7; 11 positions match TRBD1. Germline-derived CDR1 and CDR2 are SGHDN and FVKESK. V shed 4 bases and J 5 bases; nucleotides not matched to a gene: 1. The CDR3 loop spans 13 amino acids. The chain's CDR3 is CASSRDRGDEQYF. Written as DNA, the CDR3 is TGTGCCAGCAGCCGGGACAGGGGGGACGAGCAGTACTTC.

V and J are TRBV12-5 and TRBJ1-1; D remains unclear. CDR1 and CDR2 (germline): LGHNT, FRNRAP. This CDR3 has 16 residues. The V end was cut by 1 base, the J end by 1 base, with 13 bases between. The CDR3, as DNA: TGTGCTAGTGGTTTGGGGATAGCAGCTCGGAACACTGAAGCTTTCTTT. Residues: CASGLGIAARNTEAFF.

The chain couples TRBV6-1 to TRBJ1-6; 8 bases are a match to TRBD1. V lost 2 bases to trimming and J lost 5 bases; unmatched junction nucleotides: 14. In germline, CDR1 is MNHNS, CDR2 SASEGT. The CDR3 has 19 amino acids. Here the CDR3 reads CASSEKSQGASVNNSPLHF. The CDR3 DNA follows: TGTGCCAGCAGTGAAAAGAGTCAGGGGGCTTCGGTTAATAATTCACCCCTCCACTTT.

The table lists this clone with a count of one. The V and J genes are TRBV10-3 and TRBJ1-1; no clear D gene. V lost 5 bases, J lost 1 base, and 14 bases lay in between. CDR3 length: 15 amino acids. The germline gives CDR1 ENHRY, CDR2 SYGVKD. The CDR3 here is CAISPYYVENTEAFF. The CDR3 bases are TGTGCCATCAGTCCATATTACGTAGAGAACACTGAAGCTTTCTTT.

The chain has TRBV7-9 and TRBJ2-1; TRBD1 matches 10 bases. The V segment lost 3 bases and the J segment 7 bases; nucleotides outside the gene matches: 6. Germline CDR1 SEHNR, CDR2 FQNEAQ (reference sequence). The CDR3 sequence is 15 residues long. For the CDR3, the DNA is TGTGCCAGCAGCTTTAGTCGGACAGGGGGGAATGAGCAGTTCTTC. It encodes CASSFSRTGGNEQFF.

J is TRBJ1-1 and V is TRBV5-5; 7 bases match TRBD1. J gave up 0 bases and V 2 bases, and 7 bases lay outside the gene matches. The CDR3 has 16 residues. Germline loops: CDR1 SGHKS, CDR2 YYEKEE (reference sequence). Here the CDR3 reads CASSFAGTVMNTEAFF. CDR3 in DNA: TGTGCCAGCAGCTTTGCCGGGACAGTCATGAACACTGAAGCTTTCTTT.

V is TRBV19 and J is TRBJ1-5; tentatively, D is TRBD1 (5 bases). Per germline, CDR1 LNHDA and CDR2 SQIVND (reference sequence). The CDR3 has 14 amino acids. V was pared by 7 bases and J by 7 bases, with 17 bases between. Written as DNA, the CDR3 is TGTGCCAGTATCCTTTCCCCGGGGGTCCAGCCCCAGCATTTT. Its translation is CASILSPGVQPQHF.

The chain links TRBV20-1 to TRBJ1-2, with D uncertain. Between the trimmed V and J ends, which lost 3 bases and 8 bases, there was a span of 10 bases. CDR1 is DFQATT, CDR2 SNEGSKA, per germline (reference sequence). The CDR3 has 11 residues. CDR3 sequence: CSASPSTGYTF. The CDR3 DNA reads TGCAGTGCTAGTCCCTCTACCGGCTACACCTTC.

CDR3 region: CASSSDGTGAGANVLTF. For the CDR3, the DNA is TGTGCCAGCAGCTCGGACGGGACAGGTGCCGGGGCCAACGTCCTGACTTTC. This chain connects TRBV5-6 to TRBJ2-6; the match to TRBD1 covers 8 bases. Germline-derived CDR1 and CDR2 are SGHDT and YYEEEE. The V segment lost 3 bases and the J segment 4 bases; nucleotides outside the gene matches: 9. This CDR3 spans 17 amino acids.

The chain combines TRBV11-2 with TRBJ1-1, with D possibly matching TRBD1 (5 bases). CDR1 and CDR2 from the germline V gene are SGHAT and FQNNGV. V was cut by 6 bases and J by 5 bases, with 13 bases left in between. The CDR3 contains 13 residues. CDR3 in amino acids: CASRSIGGTEAFF. The CDR3 bases are TGTGCCAGCAGATCAATTGGGGGGACTGAAGCTTTCTTT.

The chain has TRBV19 and TRBJ1-3, with D perhaps TRBD1 (6 bases). The CDR3 is 14 residues long. V lost 5 bases to trimming and J lost 1 base, with 9 bases between them. Looked up from germline, CDR1 is LNHDA and CDR2 is SQIVND (reference sequence). In DNA, the CDR3 is TGTGCCAGTAGTGAGGACAGTTCTGGAAACACCATATATTTT. Its translation is CASSEDSSGNTIYF. The full variable domain, in which reference TRBV19 and TRBJ1-3 provide the parts outside the CDR3, is DGGITQSPKYLFRKEGQNVTLSCEQNLNHDAMYWYRQDPGQGLRLIYYSQIVNDFQKGDIAEGYSVSREKKESFPLTVTSAQKNPTAFYLCASSEDSSGNTIYFGEGSWLTVV.

The chain combines TRBV11-2 with TRBJ2-1, with 7 bases lining up with TRBD1. The V segment lost 4 bases and the J segment 2 bases; nucleotides outside the gene matches: 8. This CDR3 comprises 16 residues. Germline-derived CDR1 and CDR2 are SGHAT and FQNNGV. The CDR3: CASSSQTGSAYNEQFF. For the CDR3, the DNA is TGTGCCAGCAGCTCGCAGACAGGGTCGGCCTACAATGAGCAGTTCTTC.

V usage is TRBV6-5 and J usage is TRBJ2-7; D possibly corresponds to TRBD1 (6 bases). The CDR3 has 14 residues. Trimming stripped 0 bases from V and 4 bases from J, with 10 bases between. In germline, CDR1 is MNHEY, CDR2 SVGAGI. The CDR3 sequence is CASSYSGGTYEQYF. The DNA for the CDR3 is TGTGCCAGCAGTTACTCAGGGGGAACTTACGAGCAGTACTTC.

The chain links TRBV5-8 to TRBJ1-1, with 8 positions matching TRBD1. The CDR3 covers 15 residues. Losses at the gene ends were 4 bases for V and 1 base for J; bases not matched to a gene: 6. Looked up from germline, CDR1 is SGHTS and CDR2 is YDEGEE. The DNA for the CDR3 is TGTGCCAGCAGCACAACAGGGGGAAGGAACACTGAAGCTTTCTTT. This encodes CASSTTGGRNTEAFF.

The rearrangement links TRBV5-8 to TRBJ2-3; D remains unclear. Germline V CDR1 and CDR2: SGHTS, YDEGEE. V dropped 1 base and J dropped 5 bases, with 11 bases sitting between them. This CDR3 has 14 residues. CDR3 sequence (DNA): TGTGCCAGCAGCTTGTTAGCCGCCGGAGATACGCAGTATTTT. It is translated as CASSLLAAGDTQYF.

CDR3 bases: TGTGCCAGCAGTTGGGGGGGCAACACTGAAGCTTTCTTT. Encoded protein: CASSWGGNTEAFF. The chain is built from TRBV6-6 and TRBJ1-1, with D maybe TRBD1 (6 bases). The CDR3 length is 13 residues. V gave up 4 bases and J gave up 2 bases, with 8 bases separating them. Per the germline V gene, CDR1 is MNHNY and CDR2 is SVGAGI (reference sequence).

V is TRBV5-4 and J is TRBJ2-3, with 8 bases lining up with TRBD2. V shed 0 bases and J 4 bases; nucleotides not matched to a gene: 4. CDR1 is SGHNT and CDR2 is YYREEE in the germline V gene (reference sequence). The CDR3 is made up of 15 amino acids. DNA for the CDR3: TGTGCCAGCAGCTTGGACCCGGGACTAGCAGATACGCAGTATTTT. As protein: CASSLDPGLADTQYF.

The chain is built from TRBV5-1 and TRBJ1-2, with TRBD1 matching over 12 bases. The CDR3 is 15 residues long. Germline loops: CDR1 SGHRS, CDR2 YFSETQ. Germline trimming cut 3 bases from V and 4 bases from J; bases unmatched to any gene: 4. DNA for the CDR3: TGCGCCAGCAGCTGGGGGACAGGGGGCGGCTATGGCTACACCTTC. It codes for CASSWGTGGGYGYTF. Variable domain in full (rest from reference TRBV5-1 and TRBJ1-2): KAGVTQTPRYLIKTRGQQVTLSCSPISGHRSVSWYQQTPGQGLQFLFEYFSETQRNKGNFPGRFSGRQFSNSRSEMNVSTLELGDSALYLCASSWGTGGGYGYTFGSGTRLTVV.

This chain uses TRBV6-5 with TRBJ1-2, with TRBD1 matching 8 bases. The V segment lost 5 bases and the J segment 4 bases; nucleotides outside the gene matches: 6. Germline V CDR1 and CDR2: MNHEY, SVGAGI. The CDR3 has 14 residues. The CDR3 nucleotides are TGTGCCAGCAGTCGTGGACAGGGCAGCTATGGCTACACCTTC. This encodes CASSRGQGSYGYTF.

The chain recombines TRBV21-1 with TRBJ2-7; no check of the table's D call, TRBD1, against the DNA was made. TRBV21-1 is described as a pseudogene. This CDR3 contains 15 residues. CDR3 amino acids: CASSKGRTDLSEQYF. The CDR3 region has the DNA TGTGCCAGCAGCAAAGGGAGGACAGACCTTTCCGAGCAGTACTTC.

In its sample, this clone was seen once. This chain links TRBV7-9 with TRBJ2-1; tentative D call: TRBD1 (5 bases). The CDR3 is 17 amino acids. The germline V and J ends were trimmed by 1 base and 4 bases, with 17 bases remaining between them. Germline V lookup: CDR1 SEHNR, CDR2 FQNEAQ (reference sequence). The CDR3 loop is CASSLDRPTTLYNEQFF. The CDR3 region has the DNA TGTGCCAGCAGCTTAGACAGGCCCACAACACTATACAATGAGCAGTTCTTC.

The V gene is TRBV9, the J gene TRBJ1-1; D is undetermined. The V and J ends lost 3 bases and 0 bases respectively, with 9 bases between them. Looked up from germline, CDR1 is SGDLS and CDR2 is YYNGEE. The CDR3 spans 14 residues. In DNA form, the CDR3 reads TGTGCCAGCAGCGGCGACTCTCTGAACACTGAAGCTTTCTTT. This translates into CASSGDSLNTEAFF.